This T cell receptor beta chain is from a study of siplizumab effects on memory and regulatory T cells. V was pared by 5 bases and J by 2 bases, with 5 bases of the junction left unmatched. CDR1 and CDR2 (germline): LNHDA, SQIVND (reference sequence). The CDR3 is made up of 15 amino acids. Broader study findings: The study did not confirm that proliferating Tregs from siplizumab cultures were suppressive.

For every sample, some 10^5 TCR templates were assayed. Assay used: immunoSEQ multiplex PCR; TCRdb lists only in-frame clones, some missing. Altogether 87,000 or so clones are present, 75% to 90% being singletons, with the ten largest covering about 15%. To note about this clone: Its antigen is not identified.

V is TRBV19 and J is TRBJ1-4; 7 nucleotides agree with TRBD1. This TCR derives from a human donor in good health. Sequencing used CD4+ T cells sorted from blood. CDR3 sequence (DNA): TGTGCCAGTAGTTTAGGGACAGCCACTAATGAAAAACTGTTTTTT. The encoded protein is CASSLGTATNEKLFF.